This is a list of T cell receptor beta chains from one sample in a study of shared clonotypes between healthy human individuals. Sequencing was performed with immunoSEQ multiplex PCR; in TCRdb, only in-frame clones are kept and a portion is missing. This table has about 2 million clones, roughly 94% appearing once. Sequencing used naive CD4+ T cells sorted from blood. The source of these receptors is a young man in good health. Both conserved end residues are part of each CDR3. The D gene is left open where the match is weak. Clone size is stated in some rows and not others, as once, few, many or a class when expanded.

v_gene,j_gene,abundance,d_gene,CDR3nt,CDR3aa
TRBV6-1,TRBJ1-5,NA,NA,TGTGCCAGCACCCCTGGGGGCAATCAGCCCCAGCATTTT,CASTPGGNQPQHF
TRBV10-3,TRBJ1-1,NA,TRBD1,TGTGCCATCAGTGGGACAGGGAGTGGGAGCACTGAAGCTTTCTTT,CAISGTGSGSTEAFF
TRBV27,TRBJ2-1,NA,TRBD2,TGTGCCAGCAGTGCTAGACTAGCGGGGCGATACAATGAGCAGTTCTTC,CASSARLAGRYNEQFF
TRBV30,TRBJ2-5,NA,NA,TGTGCCTGGAGTGCCACCGGGAAAGAGACCCAGTACTTC,CAWSATGKETQYF
TRBV5-1,TRBJ1-1,once,NA,TGCGCCAGCAGCTCCCCGGGGGGAGTGGTAGCAAACACTGAAGCTTTCTTT,CASSSPGGVVANTEAFF
TRBV6-5,TRBJ2-7,NA,NA,TGTGCCAGCAGAGCTGCCTCCTACGAGCAGTACTTC,CASRAASYEQYF
TRBV28,TRBJ1-1,NA,NA,TGTGCCAGCAGTTTACTTACTGAAGCTTTCTTT,CASSLLTEAFF
TRBV4-1,TRBJ2-7,NA,NA,TGCGCCAGCAGCCCTGGGGGGTACGAGCAGTACTTC,CASSPGGYEQYF
TRBV7-2,TRBJ1-6,NA,NA,TGTGCCAGCAGCTTATGGGACAACTATAATTCACCCCTCCACTTT,CASSLWDNYNSPLHF
TRBV28,TRBJ2-7,NA,NA,TGTGCCAGCAGGTTTACGGGGATCACCTACGAGCAGTACTTC,CASRFTGITYEQYF
TRBV11-2,TRBJ1-6,NA,TRBD1,TGTGCCAGCAGCCAACTACAGGGGTATAATTCACCCCTCCACTTT,CASSQLQGYNSPLHF
TRBV28,TRBJ1-5,NA,TRBD1,TGTGCCAGCAGTTTCGGGACAGTGAGCAATCAGCCCCAGCATTTT,CASSFGTVSNQPQHF
TRBV5-4,TRBJ2-3,NA,NA,TGTGCCAGCAGCTCCAGGACAGCAGCGGGAAGCACGGGAGTAGATACGCAGTATTTT,CASSSRTAAGSTGVDTQYF
TRBV7-9,TRBJ2-5,NA,NA,TGTGCCAGCAGCTTAGCGAGGGGGAGCCAAGAGACCCAGTACTTC,CASSLARGSQETQYF
TRBV5-1,TRBJ1-1,once,NA,TGCGCCAGCAGCTTGGCCCAATGGCCGGCCATGAACACTGAAGCTTTCTTT,CASSLAQWPAMNTEAFF
TRBV7-3,TRBJ1-1,NA,NA,TGTGCCAGCAGCTTATTTTTCGGAACTGAAGCTTTCTTT,CASSLFFGTEAFF
TRBV4-1,TRBJ1-2,NA,NA,TGCGCCAGCAGCCAAGGAGTCAGCTACTATGGCTACACCTTC,CASSQGVSYYGYTF
TRBV5-1,TRBJ1-2,NA,TRBD1,TGCGCCAGCAGCGGGGACAGCAACTATGGCTACACCTTC,CASSGDSNYGYTF
TRBV7-6,TRBJ1-2,NA,NA,TGTGCCAGCAGCTTAGCAGGGGAAGATGGCTACACCTTC,CASSLAGEDGYTF
TRBV5-4,TRBJ2-2,NA,TRBD2,TGTGCCAGCAGATTGGGCCTCTATTCGGGGGGGCCGAACGGGGAGCTGTTTTTT,CASRLGLYSGGPNGELFF
TRBV7-9,TRBJ1-1,NA,NA,TGTGCCAGCAGCTCGCTGGAGGCTGAAGCTTTCTTT,CASSSLEAEAFF
TRBV9,TRBJ2-1,NA,NA,TGTGCCAGCAGCGCCCAGACGGGAGTCTACAATGAGCAGTTCTTC,CASSAQTGVYNEQFF
TRBV5-5,TRBJ1-1,NA,NA,TGTGCCAGCAGCTTGACAGAAATGAACACTGAAGCTTTCTTT,CASSLTEMNTEAFF
TRBV18,TRBJ1-1,once,NA,TGTGCCAGCTCACCTCTCGGGTCGGAGACTGAAGCTTTCTTT,CASSPLGSETEAFF
TRBV11-2,TRBJ1-2,NA,NA,TGTGCCAGCAGCTCCCTACTGGCCCCTACGAGAGGCTACACCTTC,CASSSLLAPTRGYTF
TRBV18,TRBJ1-6,NA,TRBD1,TGTGCCAGCTCATCGGACAGGGGTAATTCACCCCTCCACTTT,CASSSDRGNSPLHF
TRBV4-1,TRBJ1-2,NA,NA,TGCGCCAGTAGCGTCCCGGGGTTTGACTATGGCTACACCTTC,CASSVPGFDYGYTF
TRBV7-2,TRBJ2-2,NA,TRBD2,TGTGCCAGCAGCCTCGGACTAGCGGGAGGTCCCAGGGAGCTGTTTTTT,CASSLGLAGGPRELFF